Presented here are 9 T cell receptor beta chains from one specimen sequenced in a study of cytomegalovirus exposure and HLA in healthy donors. Primers: 60 Vbeta forward and 13 Jbeta reverse. Assay used: immunoSEQ multiplex PCR; TCRdb lists only in-frame clones, some missing. In the table there are about 190,000 clones, over 70% of which are singletons. The sequencing input was PBMCs. The receptors here all came from a young woman in good health and CMV-seropositive.

This clone was counted a single time. The V call is TRBV10-3, the J call TRBJ1-5; perhaps TRBD1 as D (6 bases). CDR1 is ENHRY and CDR2 is SYGVKD in the germline V gene. The CDR3 runs to 12 residues. Trimming removed 2 bases at V and 7 bases at J, with 6 bases between. The CDR3 reads CAISEGGQPQHF. CDR3 coding DNA: TGTGCCATCAGTGAGGGGGGCCAGCCCCAGCATTTT.

The chain is built from TRBV2 and TRBJ1-4, with 9 nucleotides matching TRBD1. The CDR3 consists of 16 residues. The germline V gene encodes CDR1 SNHLY and CDR2 FYNNEI. V trimming: 3 bases; J trimming: 7 bases; junction bases outside the gene matches: 9. The CDR3 coding sequence is TGTGCCAGCAGTGAGAAAGTTGGGACAGGGTCTGAAAAACTGTTTTTT. Amino acid sequence: CASSEKVGTGSEKLFF.

V is TRBV19 and J is TRBJ2-5; D might be TRBD1 (6 bases). The DNA end favors TRBJ2-7, so the J call may be wrong. The CDR3 spans 14 residues. Per the germline V gene, CDR1 is LNHDA and CDR2 is SQIVND (reference sequence). The CDR3 sequence: CASSIQGSSYEQYF. The CDR3 bases are TGTGCCAGTAGTATCCAGGGGAGCTCCTACGAGCAGTACTTC.

J is TRBJ2-1 and V is TRBV19; 8 bases align to TRBD2. Germline trimming cut 3 bases from V and 3 bases from J; bases unmatched to any gene: 4. CDR1 is LNHDA, CDR2 SQIVND, per germline (reference sequence). This CDR3 region has 15 residues. Written as DNA, the CDR3 is TGTGCCAGTAGTATCTCTAGCGGGTTCTACAATGAGCAGTTCTTC. Encoded protein: CASSISSGFYNEQFF.

V is TRBV6-5 and J is TRBJ2-5; a weak D match, TRBD2 (5 bases). The DNA end is more similar to TRBJ2-7, so the J call may be wrong. The CDR3 runs to 13 residues. Germline lookup yields CDR1 MNHEY and CDR2 SVGAGI. The CDR3 sequence: CASSYGETYEQYF. The DNA of the CDR3 is TGTGCCAGCAGTTACGGGGAGACCTACGAGCAGTACTTC.

The rearrangement links TRBV5-4 to TRBJ1-1; D may be TRBD1 (6 bases). Trimming shortened V by 3 bases and J by 8 bases, and 11 bases separated the two germline ends. Germline V gene lookup returns CDR1 SGHNT and CDR2 YYREEE (reference sequence). The CDR3 covers 12 residues. In DNA, the CDR3 is TGTGCCAGCAGCTGGGGGGGCGGGGAAGCTTTCTTT. Its protein product is CASSWGGGEAFF. The whole variable domain, remainder taken from reference TRBV5-4 and TRBJ1-1, is ETGVTQSPTHLIKTRGQQVTLRCSSQSGHNTVSWYQQALGQGPQFIFQYYREEENGRGNFPPRFSGLQFPNYSSELNVNALELDDSALYLCASSWGGGEAFFGQGTRLTVV.

This rearrangement joins TRBV18 to TRBJ2-7; TRBD1 agrees at 12 bases. The germline V gene encodes CDR1 KGHSH and CDR2 LQKENI. The CDR3 has 15 residues. V gave up 0 bases and J gave up 5 bases; unmatched junction bases: 2. CDR3 sequence (DNA): TGTGCCAGCTCACCACCGGGACAGGGGGCCCACGAGCAGTACTTC. Amino acids: CASSPPGQGAHEQYF.

This sequence joins TRBV28 and TRBJ2-3, with D perhaps matching TRBD2 (5 bases). This CDR3 is built from 10 residues. Between the trimmed V and J ends, which lost 8 bases and 5 bases, there was a span of 5 bases. Germline CDR1 reads MDHEN; CDR2 reads SYDVKM. In DNA, the CDR3 is TGTGCCAGCGGGAGAGATACGCAGTATTTT. Its protein product is CASGRDTQYF.

V and J are TRBV19 and TRBJ1-2; D ambiguous. Trimming stripped 4 bases from V and 1 base from J, with 10 bases between. This CDR3 has 14 amino acids. Looked up from germline, CDR1 is LNHDA and CDR2 is SQIVND (reference sequence). DNA of the CDR3: TGTGCCAGTAGTAGAGGCAGCGGTAACTATGGCTACACCTTC. Protein: CASSRGSGNYGYTF.